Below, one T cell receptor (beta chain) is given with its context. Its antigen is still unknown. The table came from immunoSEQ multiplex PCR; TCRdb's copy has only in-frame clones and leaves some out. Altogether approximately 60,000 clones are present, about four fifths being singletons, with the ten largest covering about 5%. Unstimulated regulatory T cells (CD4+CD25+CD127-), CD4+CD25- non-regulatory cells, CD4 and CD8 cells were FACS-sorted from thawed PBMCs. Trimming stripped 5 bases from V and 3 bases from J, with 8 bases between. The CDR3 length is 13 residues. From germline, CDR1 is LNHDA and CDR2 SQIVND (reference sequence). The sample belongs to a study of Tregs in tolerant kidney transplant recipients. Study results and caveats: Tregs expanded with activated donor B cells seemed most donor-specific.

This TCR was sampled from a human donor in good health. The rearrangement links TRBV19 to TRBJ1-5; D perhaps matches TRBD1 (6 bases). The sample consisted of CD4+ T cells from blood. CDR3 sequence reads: CASSQGPNQPQHF. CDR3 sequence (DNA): TGTGCCAGTAGTCAGGGGCCCAATCAGCCCCAGCATTTT.